The present TCR beta chain was sequenced within a study of blood T cell repertoires in COVID-19. Study in general: Specimens from acute and convalescent COVID-19 originated in the United States, Italy and Spain. Sources were T cells, B-cell-depleted T cells, or PBMCs; the material itself was cDNA or gDNA.

Germline values: CDR1 SQVTM, CDR2 ANQGSEA. This CDR3 spans 14 amino acids. The ends lost 2 bases at V and 7 bases at J; junction bases unmatched: 8. In the authors' workflow: For nucleated cells, counts were estimated from reference gene primer amplification. TCRdb's table, derived via immunoSEQ multiplex PCR, lists solely in-frame clones and lacks some. V, J and clone size reflect that table, while D and trimming were determined from the DNA. This table has more than 90,000 clones, under 80% appearing once. The source material was peripheral blood. The sequence derives from a man aged 45-60 years with acute or convalescent COVID-19. This chain connects TRBV29-1 to TRBJ2-1; the match to TRBD2 covers 7 bases. The DNA of the CDR3 is TGCAGCGTTGAAAGGTTAGCGGGTTGGAATGAGCAGTTCTTC. Its protein product is CSVERLAGWNEQFF.